The TCR beta chain described here comes from a study of T cell repertoires in ileal Crohn's disease. In the study overall: About half of patients got postoperative therapy: roughly 12 thiopurines, around 20 anti-TNF. Overall study results and limits: High-frequency clones were more common in sorted CD8 than CD4 cells. Active smokers at surgery had more clonal expansions than non-smokers. Endoscopic recurrence occurred in every patient whose clonality exceeded 26.8%.

The CDR3 is 16 amino acids. The V segment lost 3 bases and the J segment 1 base; nucleotides outside the gene matches: 6. In germline, CDR1 is MNHNS, CDR2 SASEGT. The table came from immunoSEQ multiplex PCR; TCRdb's copy has only in-frame clones and leaves some out. The profile shows some 4,000 clones, roughly 71% of them singletons. A remark on this clone: Its antigen is as yet unknown.

The sequenced material came from ileal tissue. This receptor was identified in an adult with Crohn's disease. The chain carries TRBV6-1 and TRBJ1-5; 7 positions match TRBD1. DNA of the CDR3: TGTGCCAGCAGTGATTGGAGGGGGCTGAGCAATCAGCCCCAGCATTTT. The encoded protein is CASSDWRGLSNQPQHF.